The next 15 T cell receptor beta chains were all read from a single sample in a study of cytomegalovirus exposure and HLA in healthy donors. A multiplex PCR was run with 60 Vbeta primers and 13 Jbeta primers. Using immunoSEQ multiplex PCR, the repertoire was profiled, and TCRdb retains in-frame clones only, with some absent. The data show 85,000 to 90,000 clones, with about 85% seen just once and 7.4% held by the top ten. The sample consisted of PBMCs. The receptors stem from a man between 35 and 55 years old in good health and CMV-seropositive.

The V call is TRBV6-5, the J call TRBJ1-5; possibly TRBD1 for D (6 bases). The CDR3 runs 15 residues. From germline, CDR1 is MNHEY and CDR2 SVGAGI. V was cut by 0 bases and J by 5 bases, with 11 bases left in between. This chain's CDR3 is CASSYSRGADQPQHF. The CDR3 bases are TGTGCCAGCAGTTACTCCAGGGGAGCGGATCAGCCCCAGCATTTT.

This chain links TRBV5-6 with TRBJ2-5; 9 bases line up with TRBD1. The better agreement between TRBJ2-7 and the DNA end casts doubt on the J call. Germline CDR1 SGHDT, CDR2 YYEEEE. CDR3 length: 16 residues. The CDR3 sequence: CASSLVGTGTGYEQYF. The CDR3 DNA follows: TGTGCCAGCAGCTTGGTCGGGACAGGGACAGGCTACGAGCAGTACTTC.

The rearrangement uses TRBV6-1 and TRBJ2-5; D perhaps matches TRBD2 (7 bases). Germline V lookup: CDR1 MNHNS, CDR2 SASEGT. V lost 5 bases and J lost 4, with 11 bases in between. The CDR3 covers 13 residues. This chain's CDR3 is CASSSGGLETQYF. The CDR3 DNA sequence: TGTGCCAGCAGTTCGGGGGGCCTAGAGACCCAGTACTTC.

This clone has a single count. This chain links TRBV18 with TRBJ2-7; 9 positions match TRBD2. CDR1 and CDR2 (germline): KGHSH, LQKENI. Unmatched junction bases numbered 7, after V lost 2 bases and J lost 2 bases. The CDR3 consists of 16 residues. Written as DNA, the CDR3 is TGTGCCAGCTCACCAGTGACTAGCGGTGTCACCTACGAGCAGTACTTC. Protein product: CASSPVTSGVTYEQYF.

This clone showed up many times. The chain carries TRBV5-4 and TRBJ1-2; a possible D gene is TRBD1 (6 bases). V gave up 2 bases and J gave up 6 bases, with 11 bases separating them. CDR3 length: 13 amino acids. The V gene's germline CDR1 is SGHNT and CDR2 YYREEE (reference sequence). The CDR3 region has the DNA TGTGCCAGCAGCTTAAGGGGGAGAGATGGCTACACCTTC. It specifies CASSLRGRDGYTF.

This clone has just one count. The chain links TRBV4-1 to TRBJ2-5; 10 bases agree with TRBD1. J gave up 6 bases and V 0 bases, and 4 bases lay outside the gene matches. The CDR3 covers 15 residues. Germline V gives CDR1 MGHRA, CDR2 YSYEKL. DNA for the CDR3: TGCGCCAGCAGCCAAGACAGACAGGGGGCACAGACCCAGTACTTC. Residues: CASSQDRQGAQTQYF.

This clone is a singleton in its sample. The CDR3 nucleotides read TGCGCCAGCAGCTTGGGTTGGGGGGGCCAAGAGACCCAGTACTTC. It translates to CASSLGWGGQETQYF. The V call is TRBV5-1, the J call TRBJ2-5; 7 nucleotides match TRBD2. CDR1 is SGHRS and CDR2 is YFSETQ in the germline V gene. V shed 0 bases and J 1 base; nucleotides not matched to a gene: 3. The CDR3 is 15 amino acids.

The CDR3 sequence is CASSLTGEQAFF. The CDR3 DNA sequence: TGTGCCAGCAGCTTGACAGGGGAGCAAGCTTTCTTT. The chain recombines TRBV7-9 with TRBJ1-1; 8 nucleotides line up with TRBD1. After removal of 3 bases from V and 9 bases from J, the junction contained 3 bases not matched to a gene. Germline CDR1 reads SEHNR; CDR2 reads FQNEAQ (reference sequence). This CDR3 has 12 residues. Based on the CDR3 plus reference TRBV7-9 and TRBJ1-1, the full variable domain is DTGVSQNPRHKITKRGQNVTFRCDPISEHNRLYWYRQTLGQGPEFLTYFQNEAQLEKSRLLSDRFSAERPKGSFSTLEIQRTEQGDSAMYLCASSLTGEQAFFGQGTRLTVV.

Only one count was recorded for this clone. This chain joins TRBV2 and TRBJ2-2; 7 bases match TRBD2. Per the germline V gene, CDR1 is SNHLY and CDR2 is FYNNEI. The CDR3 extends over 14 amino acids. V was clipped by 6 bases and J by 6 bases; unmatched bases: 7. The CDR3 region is CASSPIGGAGELFF. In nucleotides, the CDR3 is TGTGCCAGCAGCCCCATTGGGGGGGCCGGGGAGCTGTTTTTT.

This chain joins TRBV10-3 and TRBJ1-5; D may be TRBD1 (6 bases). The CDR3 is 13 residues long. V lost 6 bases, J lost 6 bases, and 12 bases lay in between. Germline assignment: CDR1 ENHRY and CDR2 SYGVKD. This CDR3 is CAIRGGTLQPQHF. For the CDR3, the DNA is TGTGCCATCAGGGGGGGGACACTTCAGCCCCAGCATTTT.

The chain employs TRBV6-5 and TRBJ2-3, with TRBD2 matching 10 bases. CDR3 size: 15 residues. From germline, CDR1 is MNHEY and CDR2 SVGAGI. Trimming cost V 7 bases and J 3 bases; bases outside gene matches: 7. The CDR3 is CASIERGGGTDTQYF. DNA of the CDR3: TGTGCCAGCATAGAGCGGGGGGGCGGAACAGATACGCAGTATTTT.

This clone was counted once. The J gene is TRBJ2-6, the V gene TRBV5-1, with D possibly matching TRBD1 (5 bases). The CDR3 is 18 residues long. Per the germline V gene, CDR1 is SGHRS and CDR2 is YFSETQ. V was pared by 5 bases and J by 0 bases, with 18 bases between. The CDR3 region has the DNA TGCGCCAGCAGTGTTACAGTGACAGCGATCTCTGGGGCCAACGTCCTGACTTTC. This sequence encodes CASSVTVTAISGANVLTF.

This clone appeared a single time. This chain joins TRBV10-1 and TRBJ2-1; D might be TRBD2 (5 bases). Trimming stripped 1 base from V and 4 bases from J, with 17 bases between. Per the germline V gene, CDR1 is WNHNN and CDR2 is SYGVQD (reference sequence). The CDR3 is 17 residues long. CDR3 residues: CASSELPYGVLYNEQFF. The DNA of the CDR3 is TGCGCCAGCAGTGAGTTGCCCTACGGGGTTCTGTACAATGAGCAGTTCTTC.

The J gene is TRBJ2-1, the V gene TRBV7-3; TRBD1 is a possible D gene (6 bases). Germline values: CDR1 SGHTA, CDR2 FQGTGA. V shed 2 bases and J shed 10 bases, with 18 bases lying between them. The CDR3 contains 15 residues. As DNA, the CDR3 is TGTGCCAGCAGCTTAGCTGGGGGCAGGGTGGGGGAGCAGTTCTTC. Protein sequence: CASSLAGGRVGEQFF.

CDR3 bases: TGTGCCAGCAGCTTAAAAGACAGGGGGTTCGGGGCCAACGTCCTGACTTTC. Amino acid sequence: CASSLKDRGFGANVLTF. The gene calls are TRBV7-9 and TRBJ2-6, with TRBD1 matching 9 bases. With V trimmed by 2 bases and J by 4 bases, 6 bases remained unmatched. The CDR3 runs to 17 residues. Germline CDR1 SEHNR, CDR2 FQNEAQ (reference sequence).